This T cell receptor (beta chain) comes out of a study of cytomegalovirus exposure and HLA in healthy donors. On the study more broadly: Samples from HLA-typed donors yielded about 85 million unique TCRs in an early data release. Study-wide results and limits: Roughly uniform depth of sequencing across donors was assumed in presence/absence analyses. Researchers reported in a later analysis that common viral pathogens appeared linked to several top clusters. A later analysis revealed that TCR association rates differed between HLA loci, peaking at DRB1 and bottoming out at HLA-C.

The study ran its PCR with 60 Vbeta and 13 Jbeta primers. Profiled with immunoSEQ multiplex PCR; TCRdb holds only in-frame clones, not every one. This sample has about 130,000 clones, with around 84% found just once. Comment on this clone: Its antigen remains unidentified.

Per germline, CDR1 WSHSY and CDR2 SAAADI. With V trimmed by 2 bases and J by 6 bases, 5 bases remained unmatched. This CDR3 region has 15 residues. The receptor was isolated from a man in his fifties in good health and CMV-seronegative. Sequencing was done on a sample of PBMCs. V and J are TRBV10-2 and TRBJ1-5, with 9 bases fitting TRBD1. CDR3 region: CASSEKQGAVQPQHF. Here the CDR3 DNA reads TGCGCCAGCAGTGAGAAACAGGGGGCGGTTCAGCCCCAGCATTTT.